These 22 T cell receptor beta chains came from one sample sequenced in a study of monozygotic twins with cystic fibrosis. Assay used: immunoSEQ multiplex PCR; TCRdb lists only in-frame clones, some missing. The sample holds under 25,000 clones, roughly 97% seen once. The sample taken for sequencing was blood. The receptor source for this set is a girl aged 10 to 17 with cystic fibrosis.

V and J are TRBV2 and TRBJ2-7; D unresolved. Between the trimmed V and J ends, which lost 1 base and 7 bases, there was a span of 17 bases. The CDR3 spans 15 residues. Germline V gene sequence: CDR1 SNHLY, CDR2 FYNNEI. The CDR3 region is CASSEDRLTLGEQYF. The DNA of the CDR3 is TGTGCCAGCAGTGAAGATAGGCTCACTCTGGGGGAGCAGTACTTC.

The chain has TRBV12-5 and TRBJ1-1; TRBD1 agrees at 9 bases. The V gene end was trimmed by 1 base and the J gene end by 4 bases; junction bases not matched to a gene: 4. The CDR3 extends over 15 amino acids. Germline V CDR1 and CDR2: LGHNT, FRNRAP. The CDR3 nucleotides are TGTGCTAGTGGTTTGGGTCAGACAGGGGGCACTGAAGCTTTCTTT. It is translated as CASGLGQTGGTEAFF.

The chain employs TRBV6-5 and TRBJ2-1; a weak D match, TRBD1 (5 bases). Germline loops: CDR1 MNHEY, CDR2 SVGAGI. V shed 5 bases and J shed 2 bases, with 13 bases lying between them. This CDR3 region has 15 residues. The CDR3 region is CASSPRGAAYNEQFF. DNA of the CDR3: TGTGCCAGCAGTCCACGTGGGGCAGCCTACAATGAGCAGTTCTTC.

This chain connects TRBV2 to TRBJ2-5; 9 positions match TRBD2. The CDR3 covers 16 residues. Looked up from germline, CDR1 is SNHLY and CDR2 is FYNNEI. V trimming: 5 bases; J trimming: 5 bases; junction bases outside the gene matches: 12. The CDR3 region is CASSSPSGTRQETQYF. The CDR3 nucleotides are TGTGCCAGCAGTAGCCCTAGCGGGACCCGGCAGGAGACCCAGTACTTC.

CDR3 DNA sequence: TGTGCCAGCAGGGAGACAGGGTCTAGTGTTCAAGAGACCCAGTACTTC. This encodes CASRETGSSVQETQYF. The genes are TRBV2 and TRBJ2-5; 7 bases match TRBD1. This CDR3 has 16 amino acids. Looked up from germline, CDR1 is SNHLY and CDR2 is FYNNEI. Trimming removed 6 bases from V and 2 bases from J; junction bases left unmatched: 12.

The CDR3 loop is CASSVEGGYNEQFF. The CDR3 coding sequence is TGTGCCAGCAGCGTAGAAGGGGGATACAATGAGCAGTTCTTC. V gene TRBV9 combines with J gene TRBJ2-1, with D maybe TRBD1 (6 bases). CDR3 length equals 14 residues. V was cut by 0 bases and J by 4 bases, with 8 bases left in between. The V gene's germline CDR1 is SGDLS and CDR2 YYNGEE.

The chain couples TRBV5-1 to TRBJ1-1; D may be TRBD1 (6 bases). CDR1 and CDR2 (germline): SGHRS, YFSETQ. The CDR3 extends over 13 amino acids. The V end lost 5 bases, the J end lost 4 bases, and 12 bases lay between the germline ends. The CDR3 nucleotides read TGCGCCAGCAGATCGAAGGGGGGCACTGAAGCTTTCTTT. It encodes CASRSKGGTEAFF.

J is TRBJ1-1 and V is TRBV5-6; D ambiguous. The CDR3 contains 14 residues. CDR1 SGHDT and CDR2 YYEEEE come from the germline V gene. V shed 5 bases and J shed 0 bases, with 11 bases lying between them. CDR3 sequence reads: CASRDVRMNTEAFF. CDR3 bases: TGTGCCAGCAGGGACGTGAGGATGAACACTGAAGCTTTCTTT.

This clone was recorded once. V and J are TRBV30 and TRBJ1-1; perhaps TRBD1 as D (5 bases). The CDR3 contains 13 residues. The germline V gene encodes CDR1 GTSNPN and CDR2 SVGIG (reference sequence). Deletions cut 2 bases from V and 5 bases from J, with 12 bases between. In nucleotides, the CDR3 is TGTGCCTGGAGTAGGAGGGGTTGGACTGAAGCTTTCTTT. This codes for CAWSRRGWTEAFF.

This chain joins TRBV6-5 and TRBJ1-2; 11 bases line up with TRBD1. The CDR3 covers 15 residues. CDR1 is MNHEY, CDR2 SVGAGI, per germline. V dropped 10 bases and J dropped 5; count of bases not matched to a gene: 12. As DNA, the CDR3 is TGTGCCACCAAACCGGGGACAGGGGGGATATATGGCTACACCTTC. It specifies CATKPGTGGIYGYTF.

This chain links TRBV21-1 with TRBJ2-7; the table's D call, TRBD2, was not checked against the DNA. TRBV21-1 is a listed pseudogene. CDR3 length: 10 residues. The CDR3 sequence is CARILEVQYV. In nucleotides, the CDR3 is TGTGCCAGAATACTAGAGGTGCAGTACGTC.

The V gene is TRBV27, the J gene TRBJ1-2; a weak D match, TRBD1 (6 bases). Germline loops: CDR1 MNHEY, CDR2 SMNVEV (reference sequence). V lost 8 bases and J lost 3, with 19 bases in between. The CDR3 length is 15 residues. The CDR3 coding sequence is TGTGCCAGCGGGCCCTTAGGGGGGCGCGACTATGGCTACACCTTC. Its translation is CASGPLGGRDYGYTF.

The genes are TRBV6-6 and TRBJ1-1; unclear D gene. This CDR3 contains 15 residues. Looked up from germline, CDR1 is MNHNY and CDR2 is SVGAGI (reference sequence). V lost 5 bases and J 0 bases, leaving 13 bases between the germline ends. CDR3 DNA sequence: TGTGCCAGCAGTGACCCCCCTCGTATGAACACTGAAGCTTTCTTT. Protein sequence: CASSDPPRMNTEAFF.

The CDR3, as DNA: TGTGCCAGCAGTAAAGTTGGGTCGGTCCAAGAGACCCAGTACTTC. Translated: CASSKVGSVQETQYF. This chain uses TRBV2 with TRBJ2-5, with D uncertain. The CDR3 consists of 15 residues. V was trimmed by 5 bases and J by 1 base, leaving 14 bases between them. The germline gives CDR1 SNHLY, CDR2 FYNNEI.

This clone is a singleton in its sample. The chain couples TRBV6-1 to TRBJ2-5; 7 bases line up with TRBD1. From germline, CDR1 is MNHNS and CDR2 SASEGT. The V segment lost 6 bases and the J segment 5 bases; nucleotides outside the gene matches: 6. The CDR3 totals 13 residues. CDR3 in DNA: TGTGCCAGCAGAAGACAGGGCGGGGAGACCCAGTACTTC. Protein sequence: CASRRQGGETQYF.

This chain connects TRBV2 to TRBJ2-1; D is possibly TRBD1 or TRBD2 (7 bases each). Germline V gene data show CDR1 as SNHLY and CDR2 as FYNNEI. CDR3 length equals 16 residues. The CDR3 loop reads CASQGGDLAKNNEQFF. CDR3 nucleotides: TGTGCATCCCAGGGGGGGGACCTAGCGAAAAACAATGAGCAGTTCTTC.

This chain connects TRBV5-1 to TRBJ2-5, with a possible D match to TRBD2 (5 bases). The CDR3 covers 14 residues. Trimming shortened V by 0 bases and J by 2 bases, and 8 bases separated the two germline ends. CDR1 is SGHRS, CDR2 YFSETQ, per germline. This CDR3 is CASSLGSGQETQYF. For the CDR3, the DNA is TGCGCCAGCAGCTTGGGAAGCGGTCAAGAGACCCAGTACTTC.

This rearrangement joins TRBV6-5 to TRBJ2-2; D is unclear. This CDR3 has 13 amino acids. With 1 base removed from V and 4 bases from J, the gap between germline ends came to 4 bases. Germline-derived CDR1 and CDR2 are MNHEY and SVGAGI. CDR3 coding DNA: TGTGCCAGCAGTTACTTCGCCACCGGGGAGCTGTTTTTT. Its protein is CASSYFATGELFF.

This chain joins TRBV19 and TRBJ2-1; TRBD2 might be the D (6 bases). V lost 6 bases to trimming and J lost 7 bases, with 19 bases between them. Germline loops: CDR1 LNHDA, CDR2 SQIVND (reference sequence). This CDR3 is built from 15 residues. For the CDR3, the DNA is TGTGCCAGTAGCCATGGGCCCGGGGCGGGGAATGAGCAGTTCTTC. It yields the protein CASSHGPGAGNEQFF.

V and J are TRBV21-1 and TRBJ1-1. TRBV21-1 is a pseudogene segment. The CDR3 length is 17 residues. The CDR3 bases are TGTGCCAGCAGCAAAGCCGGAGGGAGAATCAGGACCCGGCACGCTTTCTTT. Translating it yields CASSKAGGRIRTRHAFF.

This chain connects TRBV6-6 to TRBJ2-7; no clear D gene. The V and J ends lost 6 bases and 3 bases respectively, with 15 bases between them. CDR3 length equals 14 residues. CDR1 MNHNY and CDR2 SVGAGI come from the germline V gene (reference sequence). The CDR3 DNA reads TGTGCCAGCAGATTACGTCCCTGGAGCTACGAGCAGTACTTC. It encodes CASRLRPWSYEQYF.

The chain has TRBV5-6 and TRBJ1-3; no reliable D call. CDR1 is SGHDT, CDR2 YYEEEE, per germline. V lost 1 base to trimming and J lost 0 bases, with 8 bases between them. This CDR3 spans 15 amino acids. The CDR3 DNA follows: TGTGCCAGCAGCTTGATTGCTGCCTCTGGAAACACCATATATTTT. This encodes CASSLIAASGNTIYF.